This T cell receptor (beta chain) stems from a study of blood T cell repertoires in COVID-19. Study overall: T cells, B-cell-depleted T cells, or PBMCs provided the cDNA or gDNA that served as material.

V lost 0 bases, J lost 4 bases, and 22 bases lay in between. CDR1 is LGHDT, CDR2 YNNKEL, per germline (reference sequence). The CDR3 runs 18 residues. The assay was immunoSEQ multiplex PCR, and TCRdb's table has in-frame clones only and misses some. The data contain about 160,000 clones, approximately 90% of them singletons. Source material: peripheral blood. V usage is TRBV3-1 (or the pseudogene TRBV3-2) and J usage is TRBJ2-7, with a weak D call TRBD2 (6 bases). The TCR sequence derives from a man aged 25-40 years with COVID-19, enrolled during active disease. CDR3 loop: CASSQDSILRAGRYEQYF. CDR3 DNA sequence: TGTGCCAGCAGCCAAGATTCAATCTTGCGTGCGGGGAGGTACGAGCAGTACTTC.